This record looks at one TCR beta chain sequence and its context. Original data processing: Reference gene primer amplification gave estimated nucleated cell counts. The protocol was immunoSEQ multiplex PCR, while the TCRdb copy is restricted to in-frame clones and leaves out a portion. The V and J calls and clone size were taken over from that table, and D and trimming were inferred from the DNA. Among roughly 400,000 clones listed, around 89% were seen once. This study enrolled people aged 18 to 89 from approximately 25 US geographic areas. These data come from a study of blood T cell repertoires in COVID-19. Across the whole study: Some COVID-19 samples were acute and others convalescent; all came from the United States, Italy and Spain.

Germline values: CDR1 KGHDR, CDR2 SFDVKD. This CDR3 is 19 amino acids long. The V and J ends lost 4 bases and 0 bases, in that order; junction bases with no gene match: 11. Sequencing was carried out using PBMCs or T cells enriched from blood (not recorded which). The chain joins TRBV24-1 to TRBJ2-3; TRBD2 aligns across 11 bases. This receptor was identified in a young man who had recovered from COVID-19. The CDR3 DNA sequence: TGTGCCACCAGTGAACACCTAGCGGGAGGTACCCACAGCACAGATACGCAGTATTTT. Protein product: CATSEHLAGGTHSTDTQYF.